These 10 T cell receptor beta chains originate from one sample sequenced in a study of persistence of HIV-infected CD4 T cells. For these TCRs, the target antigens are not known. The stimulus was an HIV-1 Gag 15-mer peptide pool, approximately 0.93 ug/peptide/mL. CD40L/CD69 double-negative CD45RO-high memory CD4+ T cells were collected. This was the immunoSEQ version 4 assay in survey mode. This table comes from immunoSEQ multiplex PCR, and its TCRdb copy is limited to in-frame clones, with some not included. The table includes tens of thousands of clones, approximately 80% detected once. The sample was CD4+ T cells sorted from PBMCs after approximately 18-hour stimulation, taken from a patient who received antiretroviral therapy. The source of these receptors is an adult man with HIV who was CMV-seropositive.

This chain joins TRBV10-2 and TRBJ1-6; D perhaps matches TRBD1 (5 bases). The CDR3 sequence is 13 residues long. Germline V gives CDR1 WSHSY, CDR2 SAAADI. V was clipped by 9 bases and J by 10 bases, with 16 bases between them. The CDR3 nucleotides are TGCGCCAGGGGGGACGGATTTGAATCACCCCTCCACTTT. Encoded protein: CARGDGFESPLHF.

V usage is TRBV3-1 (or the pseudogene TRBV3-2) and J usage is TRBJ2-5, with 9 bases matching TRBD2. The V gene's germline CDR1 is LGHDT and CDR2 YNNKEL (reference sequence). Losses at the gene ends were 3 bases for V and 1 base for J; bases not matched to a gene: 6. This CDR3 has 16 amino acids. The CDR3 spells CASSHGSGGFQETQYF. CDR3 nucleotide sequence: TGTGCCAGCAGCCATGGGAGCGGGGGGTTCCAAGAGACCCAGTACTTC.

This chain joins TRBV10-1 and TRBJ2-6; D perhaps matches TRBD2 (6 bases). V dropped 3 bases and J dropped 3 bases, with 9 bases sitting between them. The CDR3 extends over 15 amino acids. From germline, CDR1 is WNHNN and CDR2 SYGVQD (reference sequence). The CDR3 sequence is CASSDGGRGANVLTF. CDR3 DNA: TGCGCCAGCAGTGACGGGGGTCGTGGGGCCAACGTCCTGACTTTC.

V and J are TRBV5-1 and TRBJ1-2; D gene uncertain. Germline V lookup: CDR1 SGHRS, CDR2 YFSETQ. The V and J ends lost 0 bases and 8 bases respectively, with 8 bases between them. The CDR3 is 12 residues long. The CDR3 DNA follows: TGCGCCAGCAGCTTGGGGTGGGGAGGCTACACCTTC. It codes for CASSLGWGGYTF.

This chain's CDR3 is CASSVLIGVGADTQYF. CDR3 coding DNA: TGTGCCAGCAGCGTCTTAATAGGAGTAGGGGCAGATACGCAGTATTTT. J is TRBJ2-3 and V is TRBV9; weak D call: TRBD1 (5 bases). The V gene lost 2 bases and the J gene lost 4 bases, with 17 bases spanning the gap. Looked up from germline, CDR1 is SGDLS and CDR2 is YYNGEE. CDR3 length: 16 residues.

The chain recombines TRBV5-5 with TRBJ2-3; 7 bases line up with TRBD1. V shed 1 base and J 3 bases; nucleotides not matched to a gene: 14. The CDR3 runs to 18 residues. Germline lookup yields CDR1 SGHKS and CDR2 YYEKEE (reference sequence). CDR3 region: CASSLLPLRDSETDTQYF. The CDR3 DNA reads TGTGCCAGCAGCTTGTTACCGTTAAGGGACAGCGAAACAGATACGCAGTATTTT.

CDR3 in amino acids: CASSLALGQALYNSPLHF. The CDR3 DNA follows: TGCGCCAGCAGCTTGGCCCTTGGACAGGCTCTCTATAATTCACCCCTCCACTTT. The chain joins TRBV5-1 to TRBJ1-6, with 7 bases lining up with TRBD1. Germline trimming cut 0 bases from V and 3 bases from J; bases unmatched to any gene: 9. The CDR3 spans 18 residues. Germline values: CDR1 SGHRS, CDR2 YFSETQ.

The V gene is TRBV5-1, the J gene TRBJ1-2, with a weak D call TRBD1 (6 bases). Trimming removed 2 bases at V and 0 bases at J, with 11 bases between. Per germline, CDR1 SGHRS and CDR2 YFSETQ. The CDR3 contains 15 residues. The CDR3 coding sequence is TGCGCCAGCAGCTTAGACGGACAGTCTAACTATGGCTACACCTTC. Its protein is CASSLDGQSNYGYTF.

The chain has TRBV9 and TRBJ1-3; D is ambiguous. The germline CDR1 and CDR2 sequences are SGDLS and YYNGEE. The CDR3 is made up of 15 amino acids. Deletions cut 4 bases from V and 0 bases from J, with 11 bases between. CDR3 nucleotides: TGTGCCAGCAGCTGGACGGCCGACTCTGGAAACACCATATATTTT. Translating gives CASSWTADSGNTIYF.

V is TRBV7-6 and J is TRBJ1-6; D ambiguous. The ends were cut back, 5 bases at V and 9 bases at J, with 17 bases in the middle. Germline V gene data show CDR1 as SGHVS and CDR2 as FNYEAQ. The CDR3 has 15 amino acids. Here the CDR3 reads CASSVDNTLISPLHF. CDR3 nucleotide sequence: TGTGCCAGCAGCGTTGACAATACCCTAATTTCACCCCTCCACTTT.